This entry lists 15 T cell receptor beta chains sequenced from one sample in a study of brain metastases from non-small cell lung cancer. The repertoire was sequenced with immunoSEQ multiplex PCR; TCRdb's copy has only in-frame clones and lacks some. The sample has a few thousand clones, 80% to 90% seen once. The sample comprised primary lung tumor tissue. The receptors were sampled from a donor at least 40 years old with non-small cell lung cancer.

This clone was picked up one time. The rearrangement links TRBV9 to TRBJ1-1, with 9 bases fitting TRBD1. The CDR3 is 17 amino acids. CDR1 SGDLS and CDR2 YYNGEE come from the germline V gene. The V gene end was trimmed by 4 bases and the J gene end by 0 bases; junction bases not matched to a gene: 10. The CDR3 protein is CASSPGPGQGLNTEAFF. The CDR3, as DNA: TGTGCCAGCAGCCCGGGCCCGGGACAGGGACTGAACACTGAAGCTTTCTTT.

The rearrangement links TRBV5-6 to TRBJ2-5, with 7 nucleotides matching TRBD2. Germline values: CDR1 SGHDT, CDR2 YYEEEE. The CDR3 is made up of 14 amino acids. V lost 2 bases and J lost 7; bases outside the gene matches: 8. In DNA form, the CDR3 reads TGTGCCAGCAGCTTACGGAGCGGGGAGAGGACCCAGTACTTC. Amino acids: CASSLRSGERTQYF.

This rearrangement joins TRBV3-1 (or the pseudogene TRBV3-2) to TRBJ1-5; D is uncertain. V was cut by 1 base and J by 3 bases, with 4 bases left in between. The CDR3 has 13 amino acids. The germline CDR1 and CDR2 sequences are LGHDT and YNNKEL (reference sequence). DNA of the CDR3: TGTGCCAGCAGCCAAGGACCCAATCAGCCCCAGCATTTT. Translated: CASSQGPNQPQHF.

In this sample, this clone turned up once. The rearrangement links TRBV2 to TRBJ2-7; 7 nucleotides match TRBD1. The germline CDR1 and CDR2 sequences are SNHLY and FYNNEI. The CDR3 has 13 residues. With V trimmed by 4 bases and J by 3 bases, 3 bases remained unmatched. This chain's CDR3 is CASSGDSLYEQYF. Written as DNA, the CDR3 is TGTGCCAGCAGTGGGGACAGCCTCTACGAGCAGTACTTC.

To note about this clone: The junction does not match germline at one end; this may be a read error. The chain employs TRBV10-2 and TRBJ1-6; 8 positions agree with TRBD1. This CDR3 region has 13 residues. Germline CDR1 WSHSY, CDR2 SAAADI. This CDR3 is CASRTGSRSPLYF. The CDR3 nucleotides read TGCGCCAGCCGGACAGGGTCGAGGTCACCTCTTTACTTT.

This clone appeared a few times. The chain links TRBV10-1 to TRBJ2-7; 10 bases fit TRBD2. CDR1 and CDR2 from the germline V gene are WNHNN and SYGVQD (reference sequence). The CDR3 spans 14 residues. V dropped 5 bases and J dropped 1; count of bases not matched to a gene: 2. CDR3 sequence reads: CASSPSGGSYEQYF. The CDR3 bases are TGCGCCAGCAGTCCTAGCGGGGGTTCCTACGAGCAGTACTTC.

V gene TRBV5-1 combines with J gene TRBJ2-7; D possibly corresponds to TRBD2 (5 bases). The V end lost 0 bases, the J end lost 4 bases, and 11 bases lay between the germline ends. The germline gives CDR1 SGHRS, CDR2 YFSETQ. CDR3 size: 14 residues. CDR3 DNA sequence: TGCGCCAGCAGCTTGGTCGGACTCCGATACGAGCAGTACTTC. Translating gives CASSLVGLRYEQYF. Based on the CDR3 plus reference TRBV5-1 and TRBJ2-7, the full variable domain is KAGVTQTPRYLIKTRGQQVTLSCSPISGHRSVSWYQQTPGQGLQFLFEYFSETQRNKGNFPGRFSGRQFSNSRSEMNVSTLELGDSALYLCASSLVGLRYEQYFGPGTRLTVT.

The chain carries TRBV4-1 and TRBJ2-4; D might be TRBD1 or TRBD2, each matching 5 bases. CDR1 and CDR2 (germline): MGHRA, YSYEKL. This CDR3 is built from 13 residues. Trimming cost V 3 bases and J 5 bases, with 8 bases left between them. This CDR3 reads CASSHGTENIQYF. CDR3 nucleotides: TGCGCCAGCAGCCATGGGACCGAAAACATTCAGTACTTC.

This clone was recorded once. The gene calls are TRBV5-4 and TRBJ2-7; 7 nucleotides agree with TRBD2. Losses at the gene ends were 5 bases for V and 5 bases for J; bases not matched to a gene: 7. Germline V CDR1 and CDR2: SGHNT, YYREEE (reference sequence). The CDR3 runs to 13 residues. CDR3 sequence (DNA): TGTGCCAGCAGTATTTGGGCGGGGGACGAGCAGTACTTC. Amino acid sequence: CASSIWAGDEQYF.

The genes are TRBV9 and TRBJ2-3, with D unclear. Germline V lookup: CDR1 SGDLS, CDR2 YYNGEE. Trimming left V 4 bases short and J 2 bases short, with 11 bases between. The CDR3 has 14 residues. DNA for the CDR3: TGTGCCAGCAGCCCCGGTCCCTCCACAGATACGCAGTATTTT. Translating gives CASSPGPSTDTQYF.

This rearrangement joins TRBV4-2 to TRBJ2-3; D remains unclear. V shed 0 bases and J shed 2 bases, with 9 bases lying between them. The CDR3 spans 15 residues. Per germline, CDR1 LGHNA and CDR2 YNFKEQ. CDR3 loop: CASSQDLRITDTQYF. The CDR3 DNA reads TGTGCCAGCAGCCAAGATCTGCGGATCACAGATACGCAGTATTTT.

The chain has TRBV19 and TRBJ2-3, with 8 bases lining up with TRBD2. This CDR3 is 16 amino acids long. The V gene's germline CDR1 is LNHDA and CDR2 SQIVND (reference sequence). V dropped 4 bases and J dropped 0; count of bases not matched to a gene: 6. The CDR3 nucleotides read TGTGCCAGTAGTACCTTAGCGGGACGTAGCACAGATACGCAGTATTTT. This translates into CASSTLAGRSTDTQYF. Full variable domain (remainder filled in from reference TRBV19 and TRBJ2-3): DGGITQSPKYLFRKEGQNVTLSCEQNLNHDAMYWYRQDPGQGLRLIYYSQIVNDFQKGDIAEGYSVSREKKESFPLTVTSAQKNPTAFYLCASSTLAGRSTDTQYFGPGTRLTVL.

The chain is built from TRBV4-1 and TRBJ2-3, with D perhaps TRBD2 (6 bases). V lost 0 bases, J lost 2 bases, and 12 bases lay in between. Germline V CDR1 and CDR2: MGHRA, YSYEKL. The CDR3 spans 16 residues. CDR3 sequence: CASSQDFGSNTDTQYF. DNA of the CDR3: TGCGCCAGCAGCCAAGATTTCGGGAGTAACACAGATACGCAGTATTTT.

V usage is TRBV3-1 (or the pseudogene TRBV3-2) and J usage is TRBJ2-5; perhaps TRBD2 as D (5 bases). Germline assignment: CDR1 LGHDT and CDR2 YNNKEL (reference sequence). V was cut by 2 bases and J by 4 bases, with 14 bases left in between. The CDR3 extends over 15 amino acids. DNA for the CDR3: TGTGCCAGCAGCCAAAGACGGGATAGGGTAGAGACCCAGTACTTC. This translates into CASSQRRDRVETQYF.

The J gene is TRBJ1-5, the V gene TRBV6-1; tentative D call: TRBD1 (6 bases). V was pared by 2 bases and J by 4 bases, with 12 bases between. The CDR3 runs to 15 residues. Looked up from germline, CDR1 is MNHNS and CDR2 is SASEGT. CDR3 protein: CASSEIGTNNQPQHF. CDR3 nucleotides: TGTGCCAGCAGTGAAATCGGGACAAATAATCAGCCCCAGCATTTT.